What follows is one TCR beta chain and its context. These data originate in a study of CD8 T cells in Susac syndrome. Reverse transcription of roughly 0.5 to 1 ug RNA was performed with random hexamers. One entry per CDR3 protein results from TCRdb running MiXCR on the immunoSEQ multiplex PCR reads. The sample lists 180,000 or so distinct CDR3 sequences, about 95% occurring once. Material for sequencing was CD4+ T cells from PBMCs. This clonotype was sampled from a human donor in good health.

In DNA form, the CDR3 reads TGCAGTGCTCCGGAGTTGAGCAATGAGCAGTTCTTC. Amino acids: CSAPELSNEQFF. This chain connects TRBV20-1 to TRBJ2-1; D gene uncertain. The germline gives CDR1 DFQATT, CDR2 SNEGSKA (reference sequence). This CDR3 spans 12 amino acids. The V end lost 5 bases, the J end lost 6 bases, and 11 bases lay between the germline ends.